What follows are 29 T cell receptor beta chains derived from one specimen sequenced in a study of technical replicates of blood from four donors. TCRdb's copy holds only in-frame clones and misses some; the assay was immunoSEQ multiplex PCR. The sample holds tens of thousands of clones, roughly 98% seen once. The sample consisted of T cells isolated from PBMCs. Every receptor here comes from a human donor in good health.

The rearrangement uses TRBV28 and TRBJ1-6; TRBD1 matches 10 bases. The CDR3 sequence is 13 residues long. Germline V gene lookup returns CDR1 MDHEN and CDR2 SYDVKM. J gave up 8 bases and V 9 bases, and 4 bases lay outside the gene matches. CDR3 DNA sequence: TGTGCCAGAAAAGGGACAGGGGATTCACCCCTCCACTTT. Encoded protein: CARKGTGDSPLHF. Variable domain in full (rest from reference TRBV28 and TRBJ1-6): DVKVTQSSRYLVKRTGEKVFLECVQDMDHENMFWYRQDPGLGLRLIYFSYDVKMKEKGDIPEGYSVSREKKERFSLILESASTNQTSMYLCARKGTGDSPLHFGNGTRLTVT.

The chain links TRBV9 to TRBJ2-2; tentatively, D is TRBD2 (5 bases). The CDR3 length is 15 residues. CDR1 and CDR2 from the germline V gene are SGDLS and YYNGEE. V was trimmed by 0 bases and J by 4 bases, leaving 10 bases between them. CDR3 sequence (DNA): TGTGCCAGCAGCGTAGTGGGAGCTTCCACCGGGGAGCTGTTTTTT. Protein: CASSVVGASTGELFF.

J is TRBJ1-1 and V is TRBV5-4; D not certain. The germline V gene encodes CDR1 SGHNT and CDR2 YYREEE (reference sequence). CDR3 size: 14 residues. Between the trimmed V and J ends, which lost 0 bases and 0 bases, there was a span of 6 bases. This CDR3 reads CASSLDVMNTEAFF. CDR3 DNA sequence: TGTGCCAGCAGCTTGGATGTCATGAACACTGAAGCTTTCTTT.

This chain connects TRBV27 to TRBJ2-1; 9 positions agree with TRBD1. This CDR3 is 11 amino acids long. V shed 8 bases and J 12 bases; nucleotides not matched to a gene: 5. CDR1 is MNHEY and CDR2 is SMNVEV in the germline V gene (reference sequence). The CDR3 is CASGWTGAQFF. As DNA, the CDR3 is TGTGCCAGCGGGTGGACAGGGGCGCAGTTCTTC.

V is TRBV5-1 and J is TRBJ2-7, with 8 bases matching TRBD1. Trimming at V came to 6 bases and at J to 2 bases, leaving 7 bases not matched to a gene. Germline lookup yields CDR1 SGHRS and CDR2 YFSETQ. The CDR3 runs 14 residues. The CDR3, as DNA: TGCGCCAGCACCCCCGGACAGGGTACCTACGAGCAGTACTTC. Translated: CASTPGQGTYEQYF.

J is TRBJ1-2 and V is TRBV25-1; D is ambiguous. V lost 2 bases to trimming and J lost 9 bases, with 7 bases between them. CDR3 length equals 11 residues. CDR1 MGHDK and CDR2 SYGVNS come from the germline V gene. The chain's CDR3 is CASSEEGSYTF. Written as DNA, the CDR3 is TGTGCCAGCAGTGAAGAGGGAAGCTACACCTTC.

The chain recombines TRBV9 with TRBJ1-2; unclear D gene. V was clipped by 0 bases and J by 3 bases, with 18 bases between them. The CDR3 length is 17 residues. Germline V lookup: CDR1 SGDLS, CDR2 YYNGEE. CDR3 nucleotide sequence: TGTGCCAGCAGCGTAGAATATGACACGATACATTACTATGGCTACACCTTC. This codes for CASSVEYDTIHYYGYTF.

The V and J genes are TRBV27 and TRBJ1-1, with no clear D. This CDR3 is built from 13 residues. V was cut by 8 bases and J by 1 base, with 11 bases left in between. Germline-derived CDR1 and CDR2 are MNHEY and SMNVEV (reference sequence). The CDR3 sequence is CASDDPGNTEAFF. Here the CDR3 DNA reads TGTGCCAGCGATGATCCAGGGAACACTGAAGCTTTCTTT.

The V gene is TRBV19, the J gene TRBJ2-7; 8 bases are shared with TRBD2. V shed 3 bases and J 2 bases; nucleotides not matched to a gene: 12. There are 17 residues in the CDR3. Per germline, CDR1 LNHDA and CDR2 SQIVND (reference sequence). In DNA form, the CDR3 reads TGTGCCAGTAGTATCGGTAGCGGGATATCCTTTCCCTACGAGCAGTACTTC. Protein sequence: CASSIGSGISFPYEQYF.

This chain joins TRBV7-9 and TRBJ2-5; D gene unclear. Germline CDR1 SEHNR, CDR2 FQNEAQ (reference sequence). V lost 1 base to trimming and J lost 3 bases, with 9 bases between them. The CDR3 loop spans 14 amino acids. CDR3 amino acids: CASSLGALEETQYF. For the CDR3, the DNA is TGTGCCAGCAGCTTAGGTGCCTTAGAAGAGACCCAGTACTTC.

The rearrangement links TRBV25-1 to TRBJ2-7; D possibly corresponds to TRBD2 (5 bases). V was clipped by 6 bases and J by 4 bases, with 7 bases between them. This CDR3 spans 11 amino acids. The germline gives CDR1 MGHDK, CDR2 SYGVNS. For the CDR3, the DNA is TGTGCCAGCAGACGAGGGTACGAGCAGTACTTC. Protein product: CASRRGYEQYF.

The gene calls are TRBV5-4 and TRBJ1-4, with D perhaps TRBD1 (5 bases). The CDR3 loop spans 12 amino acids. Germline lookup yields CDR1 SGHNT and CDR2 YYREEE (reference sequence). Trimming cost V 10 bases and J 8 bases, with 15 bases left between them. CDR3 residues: CAARGSGEKLFF. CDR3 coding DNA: TGTGCCGCGCGGGGCAGCGGAGAAAAACTGTTTTTT.

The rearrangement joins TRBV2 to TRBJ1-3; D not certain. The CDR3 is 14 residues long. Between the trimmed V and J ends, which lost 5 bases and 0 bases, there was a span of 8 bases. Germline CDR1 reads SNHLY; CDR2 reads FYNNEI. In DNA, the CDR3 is TGTGCCAGCAGTACAGTGAGCTCTGGAAACACCATATATTTT. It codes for CASSTVSSGNTIYF.

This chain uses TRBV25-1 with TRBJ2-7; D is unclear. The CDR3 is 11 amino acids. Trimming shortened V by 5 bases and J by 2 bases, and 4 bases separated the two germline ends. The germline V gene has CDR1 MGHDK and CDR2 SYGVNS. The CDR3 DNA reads TGTGCCAGCAGTCGGGCCTACGAGCAGTACTTC. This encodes CASSRAYEQYF.

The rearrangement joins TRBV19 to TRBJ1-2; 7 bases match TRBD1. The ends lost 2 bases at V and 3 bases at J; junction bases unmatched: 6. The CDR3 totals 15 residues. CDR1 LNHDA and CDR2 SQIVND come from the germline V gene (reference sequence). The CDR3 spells CASSIIPGGDYGYTF. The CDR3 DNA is TGTGCCAGTAGTATAATCCCAGGGGGTGACTATGGCTACACCTTC.

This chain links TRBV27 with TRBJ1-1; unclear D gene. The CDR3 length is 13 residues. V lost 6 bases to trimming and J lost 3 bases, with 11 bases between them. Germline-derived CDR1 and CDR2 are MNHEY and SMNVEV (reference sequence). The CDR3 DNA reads TGTGCCAGCAGGCCCGTAGTGGACACTGAAGCTTTCTTT. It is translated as CASRPVVDTEAFF.

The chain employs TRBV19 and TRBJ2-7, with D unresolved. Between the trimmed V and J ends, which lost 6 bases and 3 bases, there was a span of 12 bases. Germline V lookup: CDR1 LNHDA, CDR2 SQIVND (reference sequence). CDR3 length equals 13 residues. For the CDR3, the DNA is TGTGCCAGTAGCCTGGAGAGCCACTACGAGCAGTACTTC. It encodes CASSLESHYEQYF.

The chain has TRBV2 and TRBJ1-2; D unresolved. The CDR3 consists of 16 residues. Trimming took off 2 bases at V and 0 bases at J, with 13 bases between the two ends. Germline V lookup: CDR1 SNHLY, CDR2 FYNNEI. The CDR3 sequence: CASSEHGREANYGYTF. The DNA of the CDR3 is TGTGCCAGCAGTGAACACGGAAGGGAGGCTAACTATGGCTACACCTTC. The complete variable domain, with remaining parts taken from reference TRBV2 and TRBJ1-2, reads EPEVTQTPSHQVTQMGQEVILRCVPISNHLYFYWYRQILGQKVEFLVSFYNNEISEKSEIFDDQFSVERPDGSNFTLKIRSTKLEDSAMYFCASSEHGREANYGYTFGSGTRLTVV.

The CDR3 is CASSPQGWGEATGELFF. Written as DNA, the CDR3 is TGTGCCAGCAGCCCCCAGGGGTGGGGAGAAGCCACCGGGGAGCTGTTTTTT. V is TRBV4-2 and J is TRBJ2-2; possibly TRBD1 for D (6 bases). Germline CDR1 reads LGHNA; CDR2 reads YNFKEQ. CDR3 length: 17 amino acids. V dropped 4 bases and J dropped 4 bases, with 19 bases sitting between them.

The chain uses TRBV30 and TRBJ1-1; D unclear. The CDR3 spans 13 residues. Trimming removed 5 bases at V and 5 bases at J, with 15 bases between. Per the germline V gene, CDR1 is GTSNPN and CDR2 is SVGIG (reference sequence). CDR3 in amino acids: CAWLAGLRTEAFF. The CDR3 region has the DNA TGTGCCTGGCTGGCCGGGTTGAGGACTGAAGCTTTCTTT.

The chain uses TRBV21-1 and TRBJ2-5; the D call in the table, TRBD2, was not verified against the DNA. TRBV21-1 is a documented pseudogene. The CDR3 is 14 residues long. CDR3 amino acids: CASSNITGIETQYF. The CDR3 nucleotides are TGTGCCAGCAGCAATATAACGGGGATTGAGACCCAGTACTTC.

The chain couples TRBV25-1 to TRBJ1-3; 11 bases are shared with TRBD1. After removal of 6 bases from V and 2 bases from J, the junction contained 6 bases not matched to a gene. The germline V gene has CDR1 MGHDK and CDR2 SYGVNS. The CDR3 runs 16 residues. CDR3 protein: CASRADRGPPGNTIYF. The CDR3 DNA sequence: TGTGCCAGCAGGGCGGACAGGGGGCCTCCTGGAAACACCATATATTTT.

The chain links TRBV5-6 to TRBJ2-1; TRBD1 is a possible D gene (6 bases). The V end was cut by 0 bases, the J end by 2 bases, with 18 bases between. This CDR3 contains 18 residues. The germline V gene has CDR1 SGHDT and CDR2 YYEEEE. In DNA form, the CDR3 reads TGTGCCAGCAGCTTGGGATTTCGGGGAGAGGGGGCCTACAATGAGCAGTTCTTC. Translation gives CASSLGFRGEGAYNEQFF.

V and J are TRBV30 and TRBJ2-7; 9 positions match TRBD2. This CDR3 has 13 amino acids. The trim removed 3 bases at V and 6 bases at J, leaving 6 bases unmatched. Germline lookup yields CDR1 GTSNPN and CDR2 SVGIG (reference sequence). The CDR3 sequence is CAWRNGGRGEQYF. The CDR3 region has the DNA TGTGCCTGGAGGAACGGCGGGAGGGGCGAGCAGTACTTC.

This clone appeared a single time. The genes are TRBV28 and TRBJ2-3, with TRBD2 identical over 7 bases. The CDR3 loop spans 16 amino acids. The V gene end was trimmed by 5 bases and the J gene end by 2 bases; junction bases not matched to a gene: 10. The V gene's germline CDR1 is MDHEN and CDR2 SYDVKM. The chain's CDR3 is CASSNPWRETTDTQYF. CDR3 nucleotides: TGTGCCAGCAGTAACCCCTGGCGGGAGACCACAGATACGCAGTATTTT.

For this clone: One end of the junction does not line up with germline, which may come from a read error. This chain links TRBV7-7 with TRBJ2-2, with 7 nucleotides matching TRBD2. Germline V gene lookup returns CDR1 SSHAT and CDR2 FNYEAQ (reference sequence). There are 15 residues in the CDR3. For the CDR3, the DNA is TGTGCTAGCAGCTTAGGCGGGAGAGGCACCGGGGAGCTGTTTTTT. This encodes CASSLGGRGTGELFF.

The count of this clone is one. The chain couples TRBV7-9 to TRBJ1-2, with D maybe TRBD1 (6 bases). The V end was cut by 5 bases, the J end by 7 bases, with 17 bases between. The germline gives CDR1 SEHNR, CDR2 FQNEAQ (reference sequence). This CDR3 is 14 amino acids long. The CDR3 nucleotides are TGTGCCAGCAGCCCCTCATTGGGGGCGGGTGGCTACACCTTC. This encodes CASSPSLGAGGYTF.

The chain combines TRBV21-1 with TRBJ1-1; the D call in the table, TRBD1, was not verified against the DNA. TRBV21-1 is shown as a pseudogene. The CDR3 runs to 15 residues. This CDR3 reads CASSAYPTRNTEAFF. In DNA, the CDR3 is TGTGCCAGCAGCGCCTATCCGACAAGGAACACTGAAGCTTTCTTT.

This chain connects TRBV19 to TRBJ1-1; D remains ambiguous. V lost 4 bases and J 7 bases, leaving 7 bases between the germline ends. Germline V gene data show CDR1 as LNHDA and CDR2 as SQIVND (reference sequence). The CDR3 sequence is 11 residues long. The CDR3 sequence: CASSNYHEAFF. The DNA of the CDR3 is TGTGCCAGTAGTAACTACCATGAAGCTTTCTTT.